This T cell receptor beta chain was sequenced in a study of cytomegalovirus exposure and HLA in healthy donors. For the study at large: The roughly 110 validation repertoires were reported in a later analysis to have been generated on the same platform as the roughly 700 first-cohort repertoires.

The repertoire was sequenced with immunoSEQ multiplex PCR; TCRdb's copy has only in-frame clones and lacks some. Of 35,000 to 40,000 clones detected, around 93% appear once; the ten largest clones hold about 3%. J was trimmed by 3 bases and V by 7 bases; bases with no gene match: 13. The CDR3 is 18 residues long. In germline, CDR1 is LGHNT, CDR2 FRNRAP. The V and J genes are TRBV12-5 and TRBJ2-6; the match to TRBD1 covers 9 bases. The sequencing sample was made of PBMCs. The clonotype originates from a man younger than 35 in good health and CMV-seronegative. DNA of the CDR3: TGTGCTAGTGTATCCCGGGACAGGGAAATCTTTGGGGCCAACGTCCTGACTTTC. It translates to CASVSRDREIFGANVLTF. Looking up the rest from reference TRBV12-5 and TRBJ2-6 gives the full variable domain: DARVTQTPRHKVTEMGQEVTMRCQPILGHNTVFWYRQTMMQGLELLAYFRNRAPLDDSGMPKDRFSAEMPDATLATLKIQPSEPRDSAVYFCASVSRDREIFGANVLTFGAGSRLTVL.